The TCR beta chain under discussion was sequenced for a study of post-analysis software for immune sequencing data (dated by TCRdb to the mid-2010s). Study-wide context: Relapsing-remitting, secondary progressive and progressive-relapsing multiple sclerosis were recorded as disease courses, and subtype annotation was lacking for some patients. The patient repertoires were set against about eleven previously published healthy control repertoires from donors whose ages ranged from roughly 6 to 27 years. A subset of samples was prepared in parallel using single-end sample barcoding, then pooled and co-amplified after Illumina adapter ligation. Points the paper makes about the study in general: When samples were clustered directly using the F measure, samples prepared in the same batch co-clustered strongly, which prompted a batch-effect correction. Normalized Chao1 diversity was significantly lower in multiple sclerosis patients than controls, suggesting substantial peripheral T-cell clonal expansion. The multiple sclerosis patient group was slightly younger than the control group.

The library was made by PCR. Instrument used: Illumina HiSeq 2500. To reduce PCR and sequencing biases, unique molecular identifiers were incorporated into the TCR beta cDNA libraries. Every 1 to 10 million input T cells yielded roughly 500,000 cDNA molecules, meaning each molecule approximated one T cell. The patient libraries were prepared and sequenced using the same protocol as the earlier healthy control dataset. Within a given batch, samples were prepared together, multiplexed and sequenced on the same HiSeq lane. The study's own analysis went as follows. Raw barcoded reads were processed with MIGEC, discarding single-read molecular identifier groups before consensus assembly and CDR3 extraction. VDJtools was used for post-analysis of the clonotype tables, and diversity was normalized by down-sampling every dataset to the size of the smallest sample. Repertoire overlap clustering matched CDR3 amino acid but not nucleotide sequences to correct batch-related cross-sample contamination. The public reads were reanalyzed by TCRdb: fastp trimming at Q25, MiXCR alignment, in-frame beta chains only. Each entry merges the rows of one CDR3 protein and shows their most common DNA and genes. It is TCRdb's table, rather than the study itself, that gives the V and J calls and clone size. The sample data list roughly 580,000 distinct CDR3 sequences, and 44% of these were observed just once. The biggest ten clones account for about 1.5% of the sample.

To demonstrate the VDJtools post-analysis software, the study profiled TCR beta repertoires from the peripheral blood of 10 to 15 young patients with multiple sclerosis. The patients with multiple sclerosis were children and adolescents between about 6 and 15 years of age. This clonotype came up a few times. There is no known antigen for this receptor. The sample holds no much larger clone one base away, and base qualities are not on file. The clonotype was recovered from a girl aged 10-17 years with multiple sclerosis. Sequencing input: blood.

This receptor has the CDR3 CASSYLTPNEQYF. The DNA sequence is TGTGCCAGCAGTTACCTTACACCGAACGAGCAGTACTTC. The sequence joins TRBV6-6 to TRBJ2-5, with no D gene named confidently. The J call may be incorrect, as the DNA end agrees better with TRBJ2-7. From its cysteine to its phenylalanine, the CDR3 spans 13 amino acids. Only CDR3 DNA is held: 39 bases, read in frame from base 1. CDR1 and CDR2 are drawn from the germline V gene (reference sequence): MNHNY, SVGAGI.